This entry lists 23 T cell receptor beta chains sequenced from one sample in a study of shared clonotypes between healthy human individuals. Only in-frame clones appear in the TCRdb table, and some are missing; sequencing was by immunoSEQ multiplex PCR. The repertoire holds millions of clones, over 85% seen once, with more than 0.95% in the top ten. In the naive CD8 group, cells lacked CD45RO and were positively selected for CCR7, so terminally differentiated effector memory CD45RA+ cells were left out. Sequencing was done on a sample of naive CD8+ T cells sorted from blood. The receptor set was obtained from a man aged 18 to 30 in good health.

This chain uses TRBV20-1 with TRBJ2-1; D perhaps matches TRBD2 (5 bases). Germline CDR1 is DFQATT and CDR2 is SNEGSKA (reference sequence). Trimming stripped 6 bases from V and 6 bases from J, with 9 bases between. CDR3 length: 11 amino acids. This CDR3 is CSAQSGNEQFF. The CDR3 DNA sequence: TGCAGTGCCCAAAGCGGCAATGAGCAGTTCTTC.

CDR3 region: CASSVGLAREQYF. The CDR3 DNA sequence: TGTGCCAGTAGTGTGGGACTAGCCAGGGAGCAGTACTTC. The V and J genes are TRBV19 and TRBJ2-7, with 9 bases identical to TRBD2. Germline CDR1 reads LNHDA; CDR2 reads SQIVND (reference sequence). The V segment lost 5 bases and the J segment 7 bases; nucleotides outside the gene matches: 6. The CDR3 spans 13 residues.

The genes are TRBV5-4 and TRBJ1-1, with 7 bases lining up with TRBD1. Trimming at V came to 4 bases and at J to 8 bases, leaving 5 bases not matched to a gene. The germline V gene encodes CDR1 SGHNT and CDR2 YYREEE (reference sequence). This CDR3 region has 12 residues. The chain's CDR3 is CASSDPGQEAFF. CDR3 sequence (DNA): TGTGCCAGCAGCGACCCGGGACAGGAAGCTTTCTTT.

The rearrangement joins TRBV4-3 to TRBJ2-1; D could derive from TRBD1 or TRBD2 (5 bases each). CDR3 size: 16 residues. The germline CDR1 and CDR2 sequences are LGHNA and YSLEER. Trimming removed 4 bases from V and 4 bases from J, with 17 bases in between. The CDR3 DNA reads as TGCGCCAGCAGCCCTTTGGGGGAAGACCTATACAATGAGCAGTTCTTC. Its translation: CASSPLGEDLYNEQFF.

The CDR3 reads CSVDGGYYGYTF. The CDR3 coding sequence is TGCAGCGTTGATGGGGGCTACTATGGCTACACCTTC. J is TRBJ1-2 and V is TRBV29-1; D perhaps matches TRBD1 (6 bases). This CDR3 spans 12 amino acids. From germline, CDR1 is SQVTM and CDR2 ANQGSEA. Trimming took off 3 bases at V and 3 bases at J, with 8 bases between the two ends. Filled out from reference TRBV29-1 and TRBJ1-2, the complete variable domain reads SAVISQKPSRDICQRGTSLTIQCQVDSQVTMMFWYRQQPGQSLTLIATANQGSEATYESGFVIDKFPISRPNLTFSTLTVSNMSPEDSSIYLCSVDGGYYGYTFGSGTRLTVV.

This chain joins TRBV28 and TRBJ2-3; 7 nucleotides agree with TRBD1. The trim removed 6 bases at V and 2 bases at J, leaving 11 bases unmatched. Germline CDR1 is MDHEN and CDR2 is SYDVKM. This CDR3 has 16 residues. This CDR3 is CASSLFTGADTDTQYF. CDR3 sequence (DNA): TGTGCCAGCAGCCTTTTTACAGGGGCCGACACAGATACGCAGTATTTT.

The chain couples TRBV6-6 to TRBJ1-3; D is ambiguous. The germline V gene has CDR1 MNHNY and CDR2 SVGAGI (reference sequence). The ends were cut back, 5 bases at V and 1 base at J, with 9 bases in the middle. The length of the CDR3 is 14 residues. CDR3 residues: CASSTGGSGNTIYF. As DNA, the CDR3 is TGTGCCAGCAGTACCGGCGGTTCTGGAAACACCATATATTTT.

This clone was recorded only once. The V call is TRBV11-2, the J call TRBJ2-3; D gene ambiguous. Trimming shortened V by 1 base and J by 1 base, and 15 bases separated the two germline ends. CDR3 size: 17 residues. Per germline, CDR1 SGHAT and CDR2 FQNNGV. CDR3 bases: TGTGCCAGCAGCTTAGGTAGTTTCTTCGAGGGCACAGATACGCAGTATTTT. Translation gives CASSLGSFFEGTDTQYF. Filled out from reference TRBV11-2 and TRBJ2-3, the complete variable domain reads EAGVAQSPRYKIIEKRQSVAFWCNPISGHATLYWYQQILGQGPKLLIQFQNNGVVDDSQLPKDRFSAERLKGVDSTLKIQPAKLEDSAVYLCASSLGSFFEGTDTQYFGPGTRLTVL.

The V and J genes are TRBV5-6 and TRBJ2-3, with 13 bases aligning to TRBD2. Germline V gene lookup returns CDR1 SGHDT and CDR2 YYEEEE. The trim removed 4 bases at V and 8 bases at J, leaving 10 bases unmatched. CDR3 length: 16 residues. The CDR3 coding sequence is TGTGCCAGCAGCCCCCCAACTAGCGGGAGGGCCGGTACGCAGTATTTT. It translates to CASSPPTSGRAGTQYF.

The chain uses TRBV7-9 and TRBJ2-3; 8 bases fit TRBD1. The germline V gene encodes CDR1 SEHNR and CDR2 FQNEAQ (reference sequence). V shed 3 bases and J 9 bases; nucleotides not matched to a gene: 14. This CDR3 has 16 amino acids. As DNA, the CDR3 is TGTGCCAGCAGCTTCGGACAGGGAGAGGGTTCGGGCACGCAGTATTTT. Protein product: CASSFGQGEGSGTQYF.

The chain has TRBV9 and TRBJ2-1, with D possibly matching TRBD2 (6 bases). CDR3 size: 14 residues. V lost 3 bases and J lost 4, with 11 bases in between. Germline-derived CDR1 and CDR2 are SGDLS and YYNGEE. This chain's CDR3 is CASSDGTLYNEQFF. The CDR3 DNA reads TGTGCCAGCAGCGATGGGACTTTATACAATGAGCAGTTCTTC. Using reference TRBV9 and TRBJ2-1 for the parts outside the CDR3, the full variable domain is DSGVTQTPKHLITATGQRVTLRCSPRSGDLSVYWYQQSLDQGLQFLIQYYNGEERAKGNILERFSAQQFPDLHSELNLSSLELGDSALYFCASSDGTLYNEQFFGPGTRLTVL.

CDR3 in DNA: TGTGCCAGCAGCACAACAGGGGGGTCCACTGAAGCTTTCTTT. As protein: CASSTTGGSTEAFF. This chain links TRBV7-3 with TRBJ1-1; the match to TRBD1 covers 8 bases. The ends lost 5 bases at V and 4 bases at J; junction bases unmatched: 6. Germline lookup yields CDR1 SGHTA and CDR2 FQGTGA. The CDR3 covers 14 residues.

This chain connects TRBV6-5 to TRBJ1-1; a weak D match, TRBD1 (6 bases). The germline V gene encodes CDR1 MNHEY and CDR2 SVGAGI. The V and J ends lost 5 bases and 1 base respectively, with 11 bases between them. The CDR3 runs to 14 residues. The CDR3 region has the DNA TGTGCCAGCAGTACGCCGGGACAGAACACTGAAGCTTTCTTT. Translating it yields CASSTPGQNTEAFF.

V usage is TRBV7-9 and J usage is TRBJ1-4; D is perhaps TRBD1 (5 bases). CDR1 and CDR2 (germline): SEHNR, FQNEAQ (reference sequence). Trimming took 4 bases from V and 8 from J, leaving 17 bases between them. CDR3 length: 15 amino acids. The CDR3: CASSYGADGVEKLFF. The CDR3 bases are TGTGCCAGCAGCTACGGGGCCGACGGCGTCGAAAAACTGTTTTTT.

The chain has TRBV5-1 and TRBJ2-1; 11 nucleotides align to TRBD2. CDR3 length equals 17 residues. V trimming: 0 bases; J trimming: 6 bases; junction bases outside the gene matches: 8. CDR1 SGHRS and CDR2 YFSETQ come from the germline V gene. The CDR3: CASSLGVAGGPGNEQFF. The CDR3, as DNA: TGCGCCAGCAGCTTGGGAGTAGCGGGAGGGCCGGGCAATGAGCAGTTCTTC.

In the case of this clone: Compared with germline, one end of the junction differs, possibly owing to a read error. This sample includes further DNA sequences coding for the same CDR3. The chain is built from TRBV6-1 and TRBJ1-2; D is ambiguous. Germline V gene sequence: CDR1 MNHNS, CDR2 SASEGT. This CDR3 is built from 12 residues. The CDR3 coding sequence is TGTGCCAGTAGTGAAGGAGGGTATGGCTACACCTTC. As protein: CASSEGGYGYTF.

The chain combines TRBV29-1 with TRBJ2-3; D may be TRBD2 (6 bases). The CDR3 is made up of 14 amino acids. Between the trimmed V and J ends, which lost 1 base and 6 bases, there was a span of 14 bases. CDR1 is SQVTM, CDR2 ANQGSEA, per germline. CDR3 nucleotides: TGCAGCGTTGAAGTGGTCGGGGGAAGTGATACGCAGTATTTT. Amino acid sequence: CSVEVVGGSDTQYF.

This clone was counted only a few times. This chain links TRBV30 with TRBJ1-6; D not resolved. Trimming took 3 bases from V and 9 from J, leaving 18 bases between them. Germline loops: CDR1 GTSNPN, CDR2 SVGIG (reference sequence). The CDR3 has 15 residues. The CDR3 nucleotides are TGTGCCTGGAGACAGAGGGTCGCCAAACCTTCACCCCTCCACTTT. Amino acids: CAWRQRVAKPSPLHF.

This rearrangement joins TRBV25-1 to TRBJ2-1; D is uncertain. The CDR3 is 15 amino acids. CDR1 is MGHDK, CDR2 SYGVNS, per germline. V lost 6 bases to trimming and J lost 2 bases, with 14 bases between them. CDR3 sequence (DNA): TGTGCCAGCAGCAAAGACCGCCTGCCCTACAATGAGCAGTTCTTC. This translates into CASSKDRLPYNEQFF.

The CDR3 DNA follows: TGTGCCTGGAACGGGGGGACCGGGGAGCTGTTTTTT. Translating it yields CAWNGGTGELFF. This chain links TRBV30 with TRBJ2-2; 7 bases map to TRBD2. Trimming at V came to 4 bases and at J to 5 bases, leaving 1 base not matched to a gene. Germline V gives CDR1 GTSNPN, CDR2 SVGIG (reference sequence). This CDR3 spans 12 amino acids.

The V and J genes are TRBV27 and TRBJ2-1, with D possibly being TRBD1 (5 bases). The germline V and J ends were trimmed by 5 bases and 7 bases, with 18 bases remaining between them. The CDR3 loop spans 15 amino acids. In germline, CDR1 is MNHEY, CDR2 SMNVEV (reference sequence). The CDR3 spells CASSPPLGVRNEQFF. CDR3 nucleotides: TGTGCCAGCAGTCCTCCCCTAGGGGTCAGGAATGAGCAGTTCTTC.

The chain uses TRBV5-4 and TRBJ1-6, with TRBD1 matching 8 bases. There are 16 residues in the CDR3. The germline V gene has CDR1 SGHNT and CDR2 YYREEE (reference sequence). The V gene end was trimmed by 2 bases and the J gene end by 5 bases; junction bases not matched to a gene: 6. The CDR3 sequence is CASSFSATGDNSPLHF. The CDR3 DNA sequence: TGTGCCAGCAGCTTCTCCGCGACAGGGGATAATTCACCCCTCCACTTT.

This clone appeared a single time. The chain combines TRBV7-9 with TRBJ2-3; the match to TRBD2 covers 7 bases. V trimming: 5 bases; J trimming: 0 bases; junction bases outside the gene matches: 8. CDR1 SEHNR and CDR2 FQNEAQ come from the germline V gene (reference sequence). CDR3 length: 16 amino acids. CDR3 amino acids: CASSDAGTTSTDTQYF. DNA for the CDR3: TGTGCCAGCAGCGACGCCGGGACTACTAGCACAGATACGCAGTATTTT.